Shown below are 20 T cell receptor beta chains from a single sample sequenced in a study of OX40 agonist ivuxolimab in advanced cancers. The library was made by the immunoSEQ multiplex PCR assay. The source is immuneACCESS, and TCRdb retained only in-frame sequences with V and J called. Part of the clones is not carried over; for the studies checked, unresolved V genes explain less than half of this, and the remainder is unexplained. This sample comprises roughly 100,000 clones, under 95% of them detected only once. The top ten clones comprise over 0.7% of the sample. The specimen was CD4+ or CD8+ T cells sorted from blood, collected in a trial of the OX40 agonist ivuxolimab. All receptors derive from an adult with an advanced solid tumor such as melanoma, head and neck, liver or kidney cancer.

The rearrangement joins TRBV28 to TRBJ2-5, with TRBD2 matching 7 bases. V was clipped by 5 bases and J by 5 bases; unmatched bases: 8. This CDR3 has 14 amino acids. The V gene's germline CDR1 is MDHEN and CDR2 SYDVKM. CDR3 protein: CASSPSGMYETQYF. DNA of the CDR3: TGTGCCAGCAGTCCCAGCGGGATGTATGAGACCCAGTACTTC.

The rearrangement uses TRBV12-5 and TRBJ2-5; D perhaps matches TRBD2 (5 bases). The CDR3 consists of 14 residues. V shed 1 base and J shed 4 bases, with 10 bases lying between them. Per the germline V gene, CDR1 is LGHNT and CDR2 is FRNRAP. CDR3 sequence: CASGLGHEGETQYF. The CDR3 nucleotides read TGTGCTAGTGGTTTGGGACATGAGGGAGAGACCCAGTACTTC.

The gene calls are TRBV11-3 and TRBJ2-2; the D gene is possibly TRBD2 (6 bases). Germline V CDR1 and CDR2: SGHNT, YENEEA. The CDR3 is 12 amino acids. Trimming took 3 bases from V and 8 from J, leaving 7 bases between them. The CDR3: CASSFGTGELFF. DNA of the CDR3: TGTGCCAGCAGCTTTGGGACTGGGGAGCTGTTTTTT.

The chain couples TRBV5-1 to TRBJ1-1; D not resolved. CDR1 and CDR2 from the germline V gene are SGHRS and YFSETQ. The CDR3 totals 13 residues. V was trimmed by 4 bases and J by 1 base, leaving 8 bases between them. CDR3 nucleotides: TGCGCCAGCAGCCGGCTGACGAACACTGAAGCTTTCTTT. Translated: CASSRLTNTEAFF.

The V call is TRBV11-2, the J call TRBJ2-7; 11 positions agree with TRBD2. Germline assignment: CDR1 SGHAT and CDR2 FQNNGV. This CDR3 has 15 amino acids. V was pared by 2 bases and J by 4 bases, with 4 bases of the junction left unmatched. CDR3 loop: CASSLRRLAGYEQYF. As DNA, the CDR3 is TGTGCCAGCAGCTTACGGAGACTAGCGGGATACGAGCAGTACTTC.

The V call is TRBV5-6, the J call TRBJ2-5, with 12 bases lining up with TRBD2. The V segment lost 4 bases and the J segment 5 bases; nucleotides outside the gene matches: 6. This CDR3 is 15 amino acids long. Germline V lookup: CDR1 SGHDT, CDR2 YYEEEE. Here the CDR3 reads CASSLTSGRWETQYF. The CDR3 DNA reads TGTGCCAGCAGCCTTACTAGCGGGAGGTGGGAGACCCAGTACTTC.

The V and J genes are TRBV6-1 and TRBJ2-1; D unresolved. Trimming removed 4 bases from V and 8 bases from J, with 15 bases in between. This CDR3 has 14 residues. Germline V CDR1 and CDR2: MNHNS, SASEGT. The CDR3 DNA is TGTGCCAGCAGTGGGAATAGTGGTGAGGATGAGCAGTTCTTC. This sequence encodes CASSGNSGEDEQFF.

The chain is built from TRBV7-8 and TRBJ1-2; 8 nucleotides match TRBD1. This CDR3 is 15 amino acids long. Germline V gives CDR1 SGHVS, CDR2 FQNEAQ. V lost 1 base, J lost 8 bases, and 9 bases stayed unmatched. CDR3 sequence: CASSLGSGTGEGYTF. The CDR3 DNA reads TGTGCCAGCAGCTTAGGATCCGGGACAGGCGAAGGCTACACCTTC.

The V and J genes are TRBV11-3 and TRBJ2-3; TRBD1 agrees at 7 bases. Per the germline V gene, CDR1 is SGHNT and CDR2 is YENEEA. The CDR3 totals 17 residues. The V and J ends lost 5 bases and 4 bases, in that order; junction bases with no gene match: 15. DNA of the CDR3: TGTGCCAGCAGCACTTCATGGACAGGTGGAGGCCCAGATACGCAGTATTTT. Its protein is CASSTSWTGGGPDTQYF.

The chain uses TRBV27 and TRBJ1-1; tentative D call: TRBD1 (6 bases). Per germline, CDR1 MNHEY and CDR2 SMNVEV (reference sequence). The CDR3 contains 14 residues. The V and J ends lost 5 bases and 2 bases respectively, with 12 bases between them. CDR3 in DNA: TGTGCCAGCAGTCCCCAGGGGAGCAACACTGAAGCTTTCTTT. Its protein product is CASSPQGSNTEAFF.

This chain connects TRBV7-8 to TRBJ2-7; D gene uncertain. The germline V and J ends were trimmed by 5 bases and 2 bases, with 10 bases remaining between them. Germline CDR1 and CDR2: SGHVS and FQNEAQ. The CDR3 has 13 amino acids. The CDR3 region is CASSSRFTYEQYF. The DNA of the CDR3 is TGTGCCAGCAGCAGCAGGTTTACCTACGAGCAGTACTTC.

The CDR3 here is CASISYRFDTEAFF. The CDR3 DNA reads as TGTGCCAGCATTAGTTACCGGTTCGACACTGAAGCTTTCTTT. The gene calls are TRBV6-6 and TRBJ1-1; no reliable D call. Per the germline V gene, CDR1 is MNHNY and CDR2 is SVGAGI (reference sequence). V was cut by 7 bases and J by 3 bases, with 15 bases left in between. This CDR3 has 14 amino acids.

This rearrangement joins TRBV6-5 to TRBJ1-5, with 8 bases aligning to TRBD1. Germline CDR1 MNHEY, CDR2 SVGAGI. The CDR3 sequence is 14 residues long. Losses at the gene ends were 6 bases for V and 4 bases for J; bases not matched to a gene: 5. The CDR3 sequence is CASRSTGGNQPQHF. DNA for the CDR3: TGTGCCAGCAGGTCAACAGGGGGGAATCAGCCCCAGCATTTT.

The chain recombines TRBV30 with TRBJ2-3; 12 bases align to TRBD2. This CDR3 comprises 21 residues. V dropped 4 bases and J dropped 0; count of bases not matched to a gene: 20. CDR1 is GTSNPN, CDR2 SVGIG, per germline (reference sequence). CDR3 nucleotides: TGTGCCTGGACCGTACGAATCAAGATCCTAGCGGGAGGGACTAGCACAGATACGCAGTATTTT. Translated: CAWTVRIKILAGGTSTDTQYF.

V usage is TRBV11-3 and J usage is TRBJ1-4, with D maybe TRBD1 (6 bases). Germline V gives CDR1 SGHNT, CDR2 YENEEA. V shed 4 bases and J shed 0 bases, with 9 bases lying between them. The CDR3 has 15 residues. The CDR3 sequence: CASSYNRATNEKLFF. The CDR3 DNA reads as TGTGCCAGCAGCTACAACAGGGCAACTAATGAAAAACTGTTTTTT.

The chain joins TRBV27 to TRBJ1-2, with D uncertain. Trimming cost V 3 bases and J 0 bases, with 8 bases left between them. The germline gives CDR1 MNHEY, CDR2 SMNVEV (reference sequence). The CDR3 has 14 amino acids. CDR3 loop: CASSFRATNYGYTF. The CDR3 bases are TGTGCCAGCAGTTTTCGGGCAACTAACTATGGCTACACCTTC.

The chain has TRBV11-3 and TRBJ2-5; a weak D match, TRBD2 (6 bases). In germline, CDR1 is SGHNT, CDR2 YENEEA. The CDR3 runs to 15 residues. V was shortened by 1 base and J by 11 bases, with 20 bases between the two germline ends. The CDR3 protein is CASSLAQGRSGEQYF. CDR3 DNA sequence: TGTGCCAGCAGCTTAGCGCAGGGTAGGTCGGGGGAGCAGTACTTC.

V usage is TRBV11-3 and J usage is TRBJ2-7, with a tentative D call TRBD1 (5 bases). CDR1 and CDR2 (germline): SGHNT, YENEEA. Trimming cost V 1 base and J 5 bases, with 15 bases left between them. The CDR3 sequence is 15 residues long. This CDR3 reads CASSLALGVYNEQYF. CDR3 nucleotides: TGTGCCAGCAGCTTAGCGTTAGGGGTCTACAACGAGCAGTACTTC. The variable domain in full, with the rest retrieved from reference TRBV11-3 and TRBJ2-7, is EAGVVQSPRYKIIEKKQPVAFWCNPISGHNTLYWYLQNLGQGPELLIRYENEEAVDDSQLPKDRFSAERLKGVDSTLKIQPAELGDSAVYLCASSLALGVYNEQYFGPGTRLTVT.

The chain uses TRBV6-5 and TRBJ1-1, with a weak D call TRBD1 (5 bases). CDR1 and CDR2 from the germline V gene are MNHEY and SVGAGI. CDR3 length equals 15 residues. V was pared by 1 base and J by 1 base, with 10 bases between. CDR3 amino acids: CASSYWGRANTEAFF. The CDR3 nucleotides are TGTGCCAGCAGTTACTGGGGACGGGCGAACACTGAAGCTTTCTTT.

The chain has TRBV11-3 and TRBJ2-1; 10 bases are a match to TRBD2. CDR3 length equals 15 residues. Unmatched junction bases numbered 5, after V lost 2 bases and J lost 7 bases. Per germline, CDR1 SGHNT and CDR2 YENEEA. The CDR3 nucleotides read TGTGCCAGCAGCTTAACTAGCGGGATTATAAATGAGCAGTTCTTC. Protein product: CASSLTSGIINEQFF.